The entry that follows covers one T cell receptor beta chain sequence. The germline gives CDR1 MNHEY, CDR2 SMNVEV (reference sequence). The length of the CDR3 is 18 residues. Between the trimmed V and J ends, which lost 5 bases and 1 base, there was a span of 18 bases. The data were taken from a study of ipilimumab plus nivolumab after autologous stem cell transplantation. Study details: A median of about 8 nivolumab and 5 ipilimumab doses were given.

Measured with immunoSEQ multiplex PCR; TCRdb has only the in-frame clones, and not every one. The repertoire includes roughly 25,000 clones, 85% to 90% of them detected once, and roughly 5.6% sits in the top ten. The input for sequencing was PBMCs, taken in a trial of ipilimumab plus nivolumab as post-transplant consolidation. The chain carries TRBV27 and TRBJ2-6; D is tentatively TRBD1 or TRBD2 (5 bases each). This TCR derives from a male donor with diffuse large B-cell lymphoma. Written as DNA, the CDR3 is TGTGCCAGCAGTCCTCGGACACGCCCGGGATCTGGGGCCAACGTCCTGACTTTC. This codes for CASSPRTRPGSGANVLTF.